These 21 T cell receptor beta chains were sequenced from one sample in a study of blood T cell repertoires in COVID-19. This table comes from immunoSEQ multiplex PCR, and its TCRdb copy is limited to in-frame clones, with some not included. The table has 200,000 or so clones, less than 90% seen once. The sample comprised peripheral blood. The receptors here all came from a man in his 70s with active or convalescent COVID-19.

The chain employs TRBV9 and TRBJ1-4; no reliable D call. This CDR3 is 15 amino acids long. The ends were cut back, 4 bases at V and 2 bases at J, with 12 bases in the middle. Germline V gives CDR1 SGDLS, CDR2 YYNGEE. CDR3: CASSRSGGTNEKLFF. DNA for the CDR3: TGTGCCAGCAGCCGGTCGGGTGGCACTAATGAAAAACTGTTTTTT.

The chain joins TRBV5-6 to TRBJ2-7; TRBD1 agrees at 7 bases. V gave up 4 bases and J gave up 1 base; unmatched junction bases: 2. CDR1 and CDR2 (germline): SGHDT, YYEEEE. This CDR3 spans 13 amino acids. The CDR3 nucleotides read TGTGCCAGCAGCAAGACAGGGTCCTACGAGCAGTACTTC. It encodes CASSKTGSYEQYF.

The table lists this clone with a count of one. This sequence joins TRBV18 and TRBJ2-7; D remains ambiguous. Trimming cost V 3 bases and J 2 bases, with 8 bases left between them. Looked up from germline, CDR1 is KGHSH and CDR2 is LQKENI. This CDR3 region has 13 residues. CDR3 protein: CASSPGLPYEQYF. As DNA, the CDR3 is TGTGCCAGCTCACCCGGGTTACCCTACGAGCAGTACTTC.

The CDR3 nucleotides read TGTGCCAGCAGTTACTCACAACAATGGAACTATGGCTACACCTTC. It codes for CASSYSQQWNYGYTF. This rearrangement joins TRBV6-5 to TRBJ1-2; D is unresolved. Trimming left V 0 bases short and J 2 bases short, with 10 bases between. The CDR3 length is 15 residues. Germline loops: CDR1 MNHEY, CDR2 SVGAGI.

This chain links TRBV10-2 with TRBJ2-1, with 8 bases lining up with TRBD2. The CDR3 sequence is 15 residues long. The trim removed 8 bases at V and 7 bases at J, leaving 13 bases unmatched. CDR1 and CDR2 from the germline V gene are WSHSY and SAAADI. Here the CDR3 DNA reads TGCGCCAGCTCCGGGGGCGGGGGGACCCTTAATGAGCAGTTCTTC. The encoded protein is CASSGGGGTLNEQFF.

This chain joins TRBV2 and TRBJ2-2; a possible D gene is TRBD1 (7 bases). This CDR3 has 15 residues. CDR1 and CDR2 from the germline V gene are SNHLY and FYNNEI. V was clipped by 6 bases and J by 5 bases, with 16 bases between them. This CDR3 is CASSNQGGGTGELFF. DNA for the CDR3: TGTGCCAGCAGCAACCAGGGGGGTGGGACCGGGGAGCTGTTTTTT.

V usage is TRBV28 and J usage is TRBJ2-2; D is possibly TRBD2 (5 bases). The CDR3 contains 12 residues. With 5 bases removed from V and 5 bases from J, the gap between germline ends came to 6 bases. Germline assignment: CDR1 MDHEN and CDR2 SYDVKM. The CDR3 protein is CASSTRTGELFF. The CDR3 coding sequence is TGTGCCAGCAGTACTAGAACCGGGGAGCTGTTTTTT.

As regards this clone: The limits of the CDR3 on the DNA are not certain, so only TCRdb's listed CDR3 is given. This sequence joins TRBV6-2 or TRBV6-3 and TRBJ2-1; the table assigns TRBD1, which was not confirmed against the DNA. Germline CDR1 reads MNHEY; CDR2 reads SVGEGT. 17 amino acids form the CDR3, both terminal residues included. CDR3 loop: CASSTSTIQGRVDEQFF.

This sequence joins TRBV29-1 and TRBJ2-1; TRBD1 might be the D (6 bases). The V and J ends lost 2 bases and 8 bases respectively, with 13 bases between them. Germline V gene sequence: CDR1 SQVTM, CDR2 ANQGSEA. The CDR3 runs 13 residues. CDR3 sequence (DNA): TGCAGCGTTGAACCCCAAGGGGGTTATGAGCAGTTCTTC. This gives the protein CSVEPQGGYEQFF.

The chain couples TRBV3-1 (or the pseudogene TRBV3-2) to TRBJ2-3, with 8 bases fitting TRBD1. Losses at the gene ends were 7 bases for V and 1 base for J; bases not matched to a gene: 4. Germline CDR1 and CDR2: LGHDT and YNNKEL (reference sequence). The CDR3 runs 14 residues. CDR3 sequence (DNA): TGTGCCAGCACCGCAGGGGGCGGCACAGATACGCAGTATTTT. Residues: CASTAGGGTDTQYF.

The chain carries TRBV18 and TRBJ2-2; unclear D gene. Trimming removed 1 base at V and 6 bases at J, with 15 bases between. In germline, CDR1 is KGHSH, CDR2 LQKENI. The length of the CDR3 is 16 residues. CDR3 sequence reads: CASSPRAQSLSGELFF. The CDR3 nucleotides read TGTGCCAGCTCACCACGTGCCCAGTCGTTGTCCGGGGAGCTGTTTTTT.

CDR3 sequence reads: CASSLSQGSYEQYF. CDR3 coding DNA: TGTGCCAGCAGCTTGTCCCAGGGCTCCTACGAGCAGTACTTC. The chain is built from TRBV5-5 and TRBJ2-7; tentatively, D is TRBD1 (5 bases). V was trimmed by 1 base and J by 0 bases, leaving 8 bases between them. The germline V gene has CDR1 SGHKS and CDR2 YYEKEE (reference sequence). The CDR3 consists of 14 residues.

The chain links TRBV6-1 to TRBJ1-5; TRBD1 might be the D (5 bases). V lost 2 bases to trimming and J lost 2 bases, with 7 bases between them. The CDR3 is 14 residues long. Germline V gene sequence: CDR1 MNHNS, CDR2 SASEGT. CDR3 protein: CASSETRGNQPQHF. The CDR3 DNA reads TGTGCCAGCAGTGAAACCAGGGGCAATCAGCCCCAGCATTTT.

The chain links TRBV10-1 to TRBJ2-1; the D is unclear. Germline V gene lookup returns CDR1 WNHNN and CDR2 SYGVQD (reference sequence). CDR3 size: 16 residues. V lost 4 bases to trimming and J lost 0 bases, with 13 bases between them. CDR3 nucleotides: TGCGCCAGCAGTGGGAGAGCGAGCTTCTCCTACAATGAGCAGTTCTTC. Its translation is CASSGRASFSYNEQFF.

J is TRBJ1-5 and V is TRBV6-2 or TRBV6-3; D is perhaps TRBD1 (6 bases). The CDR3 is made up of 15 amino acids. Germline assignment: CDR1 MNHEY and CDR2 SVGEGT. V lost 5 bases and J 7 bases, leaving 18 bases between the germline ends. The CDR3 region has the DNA TGTGCCAGCAGTATAGACAACAGGGTTGGGCAGCCCCAGCATTTT. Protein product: CASSIDNRVGQPQHF.

As DNA, the CDR3 is TGTGCCAGACCTAGGGGGGGCGCTAGGGTGGCCAAAAACATTCAGTACTTC. This codes for CARPRGGARVAKNIQYF. The V and J genes are TRBV2 and TRBJ2-4; D perhaps matches TRBD2 (7 bases). The germline gives CDR1 SNHLY, CDR2 FYNNEI. Trimming took off 9 bases at V and 1 base at J, with 22 bases between the two ends. The CDR3 covers 17 residues.

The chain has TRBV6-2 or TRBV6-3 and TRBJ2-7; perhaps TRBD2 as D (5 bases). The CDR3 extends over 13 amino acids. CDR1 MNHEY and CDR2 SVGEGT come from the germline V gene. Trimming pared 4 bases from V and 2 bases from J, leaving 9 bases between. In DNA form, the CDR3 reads TGTGCCAGCAGTTTGCGGGCTCCCTACGAGCAGTACTTC. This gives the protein CASSLRAPYEQYF.

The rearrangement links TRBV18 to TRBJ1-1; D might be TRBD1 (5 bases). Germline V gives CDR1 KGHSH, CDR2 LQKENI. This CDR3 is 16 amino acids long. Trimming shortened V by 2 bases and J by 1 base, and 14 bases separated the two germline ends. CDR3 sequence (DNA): TGTGCCAGCTCACCAGCGGTACAGGCGACGAACACTGAAGCTTTCTTT. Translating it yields CASSPAVQATNTEAFF.

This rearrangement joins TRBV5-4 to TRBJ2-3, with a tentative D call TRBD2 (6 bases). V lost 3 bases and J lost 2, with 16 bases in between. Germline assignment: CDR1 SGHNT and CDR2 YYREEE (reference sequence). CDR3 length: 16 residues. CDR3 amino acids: CASSSGGVRSTDTQYF. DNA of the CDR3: TGTGCCAGCAGCTCCGGGGGAGTCCGGTCCACAGATACGCAGTATTTT.

CDR3 sequence reads: CATSRPAGGSYNEQFF. The CDR3 region has the DNA TGTGCCACCAGCAGACCAGCGGGAGGGTCCTACAATGAGCAGTTCTTC. The chain employs TRBV15 and TRBJ2-1, with 10 bases aligning to TRBD2. V lost 2 bases and J lost 1; bases outside the gene matches: 2. The CDR3 spans 16 residues. CDR1 and CDR2 (germline): LNHNV, YYDKDF (reference sequence).

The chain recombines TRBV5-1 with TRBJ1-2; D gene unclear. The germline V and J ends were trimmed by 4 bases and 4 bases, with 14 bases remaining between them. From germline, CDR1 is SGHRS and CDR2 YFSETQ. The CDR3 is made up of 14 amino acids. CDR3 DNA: TGCGCCAGCAGCCTACAATCCAGCGGCTATGGCTACACCTTC. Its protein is CASSLQSSGYGYTF.